These 21 T cell receptor beta chains were all obtained from the same sample, sequenced in a study of cytomegalovirus exposure and HLA in healthy donors. The PCR ran on 60 Vbeta and 13 Jbeta primers. Generated by immunoSEQ multiplex PCR, the TCRdb table keeps only in-frame clones and is missing some. The table includes about 140,000 clones, over 75% detected once. The sequencing sample was made of PBMCs. The receptors were gathered from a woman aged 50 to 65 in good health and CMV-seropositive.

The DNA for the CDR3 is TGTGCCAGCAGTGAAAGTATAGTCTCTGGAAACACCATATATTTT. Protein sequence: CASSESIVSGNTIYF. The V and J genes are TRBV6-1 and TRBJ1-3; no definite D call. This CDR3 has 15 residues. Between the trimmed V and J ends, which lost 2 bases and 0 bases, there was a span of 8 bases. Germline V lookup: CDR1 MNHNS, CDR2 SASEGT.

This rearrangement joins TRBV6-5 to TRBJ1-2; D is uncertain. The CDR3 consists of 13 residues. Germline lookup yields CDR1 MNHEY and CDR2 SVGAGI. Trimming stripped 8 bases from V and 0 bases from J, with 10 bases between. In nucleotides, the CDR3 is TGTGCCAGCTCCCCTAGTTCTAACTATGGCTACACCTTC. It translates to CASSPSSNYGYTF.

This clone was observed a single time. The V gene is TRBV7-8, the J gene TRBJ2-5, with 14 bases aligning to TRBD2. After removal of 7 bases from V and 5 bases from J, the junction contained 12 bases not matched to a gene. Per germline, CDR1 SGHVS and CDR2 FQNEAQ. The CDR3 has 17 residues. The CDR3 DNA follows: TGTGCCAGCACCAAAGAGGGACTAGCGGGGGCGCAGGAGACCCAGTACTTC. Amino acid sequence: CASTKEGLAGAQETQYF.

Of note for this clone: Sequence at one end of the junction differs from germline and may be a read error. J is TRBJ2-1 and V is TRBV5-1, with 10 bases lining up with TRBD2. Germline lookup yields CDR1 SGHRS and CDR2 YFSETQ. This CDR3 contains 16 residues. The CDR3 DNA follows: TGCGCCGGCAGCTACGGACTAGCGGATAACTACAATGAGCAGTTCTTC. Translating gives CAGSYGLADNYNEQFF.

V gene TRBV6-6 combines with J gene TRBJ2-1, with 10 nucleotides matching TRBD2. Germline CDR1 is MNHNY and CDR2 is SVGAGI (reference sequence). The CDR3 has 15 residues. Unmatched junction bases numbered 4, after V lost 5 bases and J lost 3 bases. The CDR3 protein is CASSRGLANYNEQFF. The CDR3 region has the DNA TGTGCCAGCAGTAGGGGACTAGCGAACTACAATGAGCAGTTCTTC.

About this clone: The same CDR3 can be traced to other DNA sequences in this sample. The V gene is TRBV19, the J gene TRBJ1-1; 8 bases align to TRBD1. CDR1 and CDR2 (germline): LNHDA, SQIVND (reference sequence). The CDR3 length is 12 residues. V lost 8 bases to trimming and J lost 1 base; unmatched junction nucleotides: 0. DNA for the CDR3: TGTGCCAGTGGACAGGGGAACACTGAAGCTTTCTTT. This codes for CASGQGNTEAFF.

This clone was observed a handful of times. This chain connects TRBV7-6 to TRBJ2-7, with D maybe TRBD1 (7 bases). V gave up 4 bases and J gave up 5 bases, with 18 bases separating them. The CDR3 spans 15 residues. Germline-derived CDR1 and CDR2 are SGHVS and FNYEAQ. In DNA, the CDR3 is TGTGCCAGCAGCTCCCCATTCAGGGGGGTACACGAGCAGTACTTC. Its protein is CASSSPFRGVHEQYF.

This clone was detected a few times. This rearrangement joins TRBV2 to TRBJ2-7; the match to TRBD2 covers 8 bases. The CDR3 is 14 amino acids. Germline lookup yields CDR1 SNHLY and CDR2 FYNNEI. Losses at the gene ends were 4 bases for V and 3 bases for J; bases not matched to a gene: 5. The CDR3 sequence: CASSGAGGGYEQYF. The CDR3 DNA reads TGTGCCAGCAGTGGGGCGGGGGGCGGCTACGAGCAGTACTTC.

The genes are TRBV6-6 and TRBJ1-4; 12 nucleotides align to TRBD1. CDR1 MNHNY and CDR2 SVGAGI come from the germline V gene (reference sequence). The trim removed 5 bases at V and 7 bases at J, leaving 8 bases unmatched. The CDR3 runs to 16 residues. The CDR3 reads CASSARDRGRGEKLFF. As DNA, the CDR3 is TGTGCCAGCAGTGCCAGGGACAGGGGGCGAGGTGAAAAACTGTTTTTT.

The chain is built from TRBV6-6 and TRBJ2-1; 7 positions agree with TRBD2. Germline V CDR1 and CDR2: MNHNY, SVGAGI (reference sequence). V dropped 4 bases and J dropped 3; count of bases not matched to a gene: 6. The CDR3 sequence is 15 residues long. The CDR3 coding sequence is TGTGCCAGCAGTTTGGGGCTAGCGGTCTACAATGAGCAGTTCTTC. It yields the protein CASSLGLAVYNEQFF.

CDR3 residues: CATSDSSYEQYF. The CDR3 DNA reads TGTGCCACCTCGGACAGCAGCTACGAGCAGTACTTC. The chain recombines TRBV10-3 with TRBJ2-7, with D possibly TRBD1 on 6 matching bases. This CDR3 has 12 amino acids. The V end lost 10 bases, the J end lost 3 bases, and 13 bases lay between the germline ends. Germline loops: CDR1 ENHRY, CDR2 SYGVKD.

The chain combines TRBV7-8 with TRBJ2-5; D perhaps matches TRBD2 (5 bases). The V end lost 2 bases, the J end lost 5 bases, and 18 bases lay between the germline ends. CDR3 length: 16 residues. Germline assignment: CDR1 SGHVS and CDR2 FQNEAQ. The CDR3 coding sequence is TGTGCCAGCAGCTTAAACTCTGTACGGGGTTTGGAGACCCAGTACTTC. Residues: CASSLNSVRGLETQYF.

The V call is TRBV27, the J call TRBJ1-6, with D unclear. Looked up from germline, CDR1 is MNHEY and CDR2 is SMNVEV (reference sequence). Trimming took 6 bases from V and 7 from J, leaving 10 bases between them. The CDR3 is 13 residues long. CDR3 residues: CASRRGGNSPLHF. CDR3 nucleotide sequence: TGTGCCAGCAGAAGAGGAGGGAATTCACCCCTCCACTTT.

This clone has just a few counts. This chain joins TRBV5-1 and TRBJ2-7; a possible D gene is TRBD2 (6 bases). CDR3 length: 17 amino acids. V was clipped by 2 bases and J by 2 bases, with 20 bases between them. Germline CDR1 and CDR2: SGHRS and YFSETQ. For the CDR3, the DNA is TGCGCCAGCAGCTTTCCGGGGGTCTCTCCCTTAACCTACGAGCAGTACTTC. Its protein is CASSFPGVSPLTYEQYF.

The chain recombines TRBV5-1 with TRBJ1-5, with a weak D call TRBD1 (5 bases). This CDR3 region has 15 residues. Trimming cost V 0 bases and J 6 bases, with 13 bases left between them. From germline, CDR1 is SGHRS and CDR2 YFSETQ. Here the CDR3 reads CASSLGDLGGQPQHF. The CDR3 DNA is TGCGCCAGCAGCTTGGGGGATCTGGGGGGTCAGCCCCAGCATTTT.

V and J are TRBV7-3 and TRBJ1-1; 7 bases fit TRBD1. J gave up 4 bases and V 4 bases, and 9 bases lay outside the gene matches. This CDR3 comprises 15 residues. CDR1 SGHTA and CDR2 FQGTGA come from the germline V gene. The CDR3 loop is CASSSYRGRLTEAFF. The CDR3 DNA sequence: TGTGCCAGCAGCTCCTACAGGGGAAGGCTCACTGAAGCTTTCTTT.

The gene calls are TRBV7-3 and TRBJ1-1; unclear D gene. Germline CDR1 reads SGHTA; CDR2 reads FQGTGA. With 2 bases removed from V and 2 bases from J, the gap between germline ends came to 6 bases. This CDR3 has 13 residues. The CDR3 coding sequence is TGTGCCAGCAGCTTATACAGAAACACTGAAGCTTTCTTT. It yields the protein CASSLYRNTEAFF.

This clone has just a few counts. V usage is TRBV6-1 and J usage is TRBJ1-2, with unresolved D. CDR3 length: 16 amino acids. V was trimmed by 3 bases and J by 5 bases, leaving 19 bases between them. CDR1 and CDR2 (germline): MNHNS, SASEGT. The CDR3 sequence: CASSDLSGSRSYGYTF. Here the CDR3 DNA reads TGTGCCAGCAGTGATCTCTCCGGGTCGAGAAGTTATGGCTACACCTTC.

The J gene is TRBJ1-1, the V gene TRBV27; a possible D gene is TRBD1 (6 bases). CDR3 size: 14 residues. With 6 bases removed from V and 5 bases from J, the gap between germline ends came to 16 bases. The germline CDR1 and CDR2 sequences are MNHEY and SMNVEV (reference sequence). CDR3 residues: CASSPLGARTEAFF. CDR3 nucleotides: TGTGCCAGCAGCCCGTTGGGGGCAAGGACTGAAGCTTTCTTT.

The V gene is TRBV19, the J gene TRBJ1-4, with D possibly TRBD1 on 6 matching bases. Germline V gene lookup returns CDR1 LNHDA and CDR2 SQIVND (reference sequence). The germline V and J ends were trimmed by 1 base and 10 bases, with 13 bases remaining between them. The CDR3 consists of 14 residues. As DNA, the CDR3 is TGTGCCAGTAGTATAGCCCCGCAGGGGAGAAAACTGTTTTTT. It yields the protein CASSIAPQGRKLFF.

The chain couples TRBV28 to TRBJ1-2; 7 bases fit TRBD1. The V and J ends lost 7 bases and 2 bases, in that order; junction bases with no gene match: 16. CDR3 length: 17 amino acids. Germline V gene data show CDR1 as MDHEN and CDR2 as SYDVKM. Here the CDR3 reads CASTFLAQGTANYGYTF. CDR3 nucleotide sequence: TGTGCCAGCACCTTTTTGGCCCAAGGGACAGCCAACTATGGCTACACCTTC.